This TCR beta chain was identified in a study of blood T cell repertoires in COVID-19. Study context: Samples of COVID-19 (acute and convalescent) were obtained from the United States, Italy and Spain. Sources were T cells, B-cell-depleted T cells, or PBMCs; the material itself was cDNA or gDNA.

Authors' processing steps: By means of reference gene primer amplification, nucleated cell counts were estimated. Some clones are missing from TCRdb's copy, which holds only in-frame ones; the method was immunoSEQ multiplex PCR. That table is the source of V, J and clone size, and D and trimming were worked out from the DNA. The sample gives about 260,000 clones, approximately 90% of which show up once; 3% to 4% is in the top ten. The CDR3 sequence is 19 residues long. Germline V gene sequence: CDR1 LGHDT, CDR2 YNNKEL (reference sequence). Trimming took off 2 bases at V and 2 bases at J, with 22 bases between the two ends.

This receptor was obtained from a middle-aged woman with acute or convalescent COVID-19. Sample: peripheral blood. The rearrangement joins TRBV3-1 (or the pseudogene TRBV3-2) to TRBJ2-1, with D possibly TRBD1 on 5 matching bases. The CDR3 loop reads CASSQRALVGQGAYNEQFF. The CDR3 DNA reads as TGTGCCAGCAGCCAAAGGGCTCTAGTCGGGCAGGGCGCCTACAATGAGCAGTTCTTC.